These T cell receptor beta chains were read from a single sample in a study of blood T cells in healthy people across ages. From the 5' RACE reads, TCRdb called clonotypes with MiXCR, one entry per CDR3 protein. The data contain some 1,000,000 distinct CDR3 sequences, about 25% of them seen just once; the ten biggest clones take up about 0.8%. These data were also reused for a study on T cells of mothers and their children.

Sequencing was carried out using blood. The receptor set was obtained from a girl aged 2-10 years in good health. CDR3s include the opening cysteine and the closing phenylalanine or tryptophan.

CDR3aa: CASGWREQFF
j_gene: -
v_gene: TRBV25-1

CDR3aa: CSARDETRERYEQYF
j_gene: TRBJ2-7
v_gene: TRBV20-1

CDR3aa: CASSSWISSYNEQFF
j_gene: TRBJ2-1
v_gene: TRBV7-7

CDR3aa: CASSQEPVTYNEQFF
j_gene: -
v_gene: TRBV3-1

CDR3aa: CASMTTSGPPNEQFF
j_gene: -
v_gene: TRBV6-2/TRBV6-3

CDR3aa: CASSSDSRTDTQYF
j_gene: TRBJ2-3
v_gene: TRBV12-3/TRBV12-4

CDR3aa: CASTGTGIKTQYF
j_gene: TRBJ2-5
v_gene: TRBV2

CDR3aa: CAGSLVGGDGYTF
j_gene: TRBJ1-2
v_gene: TRBV11-2

CDR3aa: CASSSPTRDVSYNSPLHF
j_gene: TRBJ1-6
v_gene: TRBV7-9

CDR3aa: CSVETNEDEQFF
j_gene: TRBJ2-1
v_gene: TRBV29-1

CDR3aa: CASSLGEGWGYTF
j_gene: TRBJ1-2
v_gene: TRBV5-6